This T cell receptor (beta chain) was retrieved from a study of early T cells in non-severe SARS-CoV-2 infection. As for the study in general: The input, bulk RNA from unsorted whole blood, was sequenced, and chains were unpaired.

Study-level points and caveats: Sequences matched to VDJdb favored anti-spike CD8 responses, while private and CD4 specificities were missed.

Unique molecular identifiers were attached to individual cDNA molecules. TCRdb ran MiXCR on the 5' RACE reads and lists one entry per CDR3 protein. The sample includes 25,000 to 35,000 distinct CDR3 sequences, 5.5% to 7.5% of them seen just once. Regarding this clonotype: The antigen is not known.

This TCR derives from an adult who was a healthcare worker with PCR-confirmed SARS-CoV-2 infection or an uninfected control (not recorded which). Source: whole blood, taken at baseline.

DNA for the CDR3: TGTGCCAGCAGCCCCTCCGACAGGGTTGCTTTCTTT. Protein: CASSPSDRVAFF. This chain joins TRBV3-1 and TRBJ1-1; 7 bases match TRBD1. The V gene end was trimmed by 4 bases and the J gene end by 11 bases; junction bases not matched to a gene: 7. The CDR3 runs to 12 residues. Germline loops: CDR1 LGHDT, CDR2 YNNKEL (reference sequence).